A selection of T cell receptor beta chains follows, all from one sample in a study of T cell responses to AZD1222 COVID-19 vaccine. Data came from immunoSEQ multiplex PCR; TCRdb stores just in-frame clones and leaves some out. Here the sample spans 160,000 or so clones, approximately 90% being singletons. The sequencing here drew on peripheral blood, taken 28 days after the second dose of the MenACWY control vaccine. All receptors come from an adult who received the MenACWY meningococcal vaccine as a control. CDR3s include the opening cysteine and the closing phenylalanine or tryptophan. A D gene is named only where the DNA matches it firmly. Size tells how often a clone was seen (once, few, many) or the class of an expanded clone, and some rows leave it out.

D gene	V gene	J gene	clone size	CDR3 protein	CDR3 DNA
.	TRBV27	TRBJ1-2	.	CASSLLASNYGYTF	TGTGCCAGCAGTTTATTGGCCTCAAACTATGGCTACACCTTC
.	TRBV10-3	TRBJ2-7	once	CAIRALAVGPKSSYEQYF	TGTGCCATCAGGGCTTTAGCGGTAGGGCCGAAAAGCTCCTACGAGCAGTACTTC
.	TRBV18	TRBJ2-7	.	CASSPGRGSEQYF	TGTGCCAGCTCACCGGGAAGGGGTAGCGAGCAGTACTTC
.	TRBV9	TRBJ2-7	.	CASSPAPRADEQYF	TGTGCCAGCAGCCCAGCGCCCAGGGCTGACGAGCAGTACTTC
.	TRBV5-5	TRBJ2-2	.	CASSLAGWGTLSNTGELFF	TGTGCCAGCAGCTTGGCCGGTTGGGGTACACTGTCGAACACCGGGGAGCTGTTTTTT
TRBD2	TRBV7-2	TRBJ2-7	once	CASSLQAGGFAYEQYF	TGTGCCAGCAGCTTACAGGCGGGAGGTTTCGCCTACGAGCAGTACTTC
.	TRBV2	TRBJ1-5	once	CASSPGGRPQHF	TGTGCCAGCAGTCCCGGGGGGAGGCCCCAGCATTTT
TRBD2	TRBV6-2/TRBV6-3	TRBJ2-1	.	CASSEEREGRDEQFF	TGTGCCAGCAGTGAGGAGCGGGAGGGAAGAGATGAGCAGTTCTTC
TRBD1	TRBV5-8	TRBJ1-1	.	CASSPDRDTEAFF	TGTGCCAGCAGCCCGGACAGGGACACTGAAGCTTTCTTT
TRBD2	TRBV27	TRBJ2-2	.	CASSLVAGGPTGELFF	TGTGCCAGCAGTTTAGTAGCGGGAGGGCCCACCGGGGAGCTGTTTTTT
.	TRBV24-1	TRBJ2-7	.	CATSRAGDSYEQYF	TGTGCCACCAGTCGGGCAGGCGATTCCTACGAGCAGTACTTC
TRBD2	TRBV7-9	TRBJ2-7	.	CATALLAGTLSEQYF	TGTGCCACCGCGCTACTAGCGGGGACCCTCTCCGAGCAGTACTTC
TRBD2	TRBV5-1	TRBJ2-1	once	CASSSRWTSGTNGEQFF	TGCGCCAGCAGCTCCCGTTGGACTAGCGGGACTAACGGTGAGCAGTTCTTC
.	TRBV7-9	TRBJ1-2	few	CASSQIRGEGYTF	TGTGCCAGCAGCCAAATACGGGGAGAGGGCTACACCTTC
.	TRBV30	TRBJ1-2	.	CAWSVPPRDARGYTF	TGTGCCTGGAGTGTACCCCCCAGGGACGCTCGTGGCTACACCTTC
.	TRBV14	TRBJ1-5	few	CASSQNANQPQHF	TGTGCCAGCAGCCAAAACGCCAATCAGCCCCAGCATTTT
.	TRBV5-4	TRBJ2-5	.	CASTPLGGALETQYF	TGTGCCAGCACCCCACTTGGAGGGGCCCTAGAGACCCAGTACTTC
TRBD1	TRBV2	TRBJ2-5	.	CASSGVDRVGETQYF	TGTGCCAGCAGCGGCGTGGACAGGGTGGGTGAGACCCAGTACTTC
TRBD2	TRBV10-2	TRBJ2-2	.	CASIRPGLASPGELFF	TGCGCCAGCATTCGTCCGGGACTAGCAAGTCCCGGGGAGCTGTTTTTT
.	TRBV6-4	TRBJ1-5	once	CAQHYQPQHF	TGTGCCCAGCACTATCAGCCCCAGCATTTT
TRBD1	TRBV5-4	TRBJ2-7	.	CASSPAGDRGFYEQYF	TGTGCCAGCAGCCCGGCTGGGGACAGGGGCTTCTACGAGCAGTACTTC
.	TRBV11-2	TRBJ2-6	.	CASSFSGSGANVLTF	TGTGCCAGCAGCTTTTCCGGCTCTGGGGCCAACGTCCTGACTTTC
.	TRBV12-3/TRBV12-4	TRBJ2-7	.	CASSRGREQYF	TGTGCCAGCAGTAGGGGTCGCGAGCAGTACTTC
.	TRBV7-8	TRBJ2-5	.	CASSLRVPGETQYF	TGTGCCAGCAGTCTAAGAGTCCCGGGGGAGACCCAGTACTTC
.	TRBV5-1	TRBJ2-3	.	CASSFNRYTDTQYF	TGCGCCAGCAGCTTCAACAGGTACACAGATACGCAGTATTTT
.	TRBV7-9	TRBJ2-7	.	CASSSTRTAPYEQYF	TGTGCCAGCAGCTCCACTAGGACAGCCCCCTACGAGCAGTACTTC
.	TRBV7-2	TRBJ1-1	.	CASSLEGRGTEAFF	TGTGCCAGCAGCTTAGAGGGGAGAGGGACTGAAGCTTTCTTT
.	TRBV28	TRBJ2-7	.	CASRPALGSYEQYF	TGTGCCAGCAGACCTGCTTTGGGCTCCTACGAGCAGTACTTC
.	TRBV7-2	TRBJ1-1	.	CASSLSGGQMNTEAFF	TGTGCCAGCAGCTTAAGCGGGGGTCAAATGAACACTGAAGCTTTCTTT
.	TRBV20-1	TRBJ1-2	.	CSDEENYGYTF	TGCAGTGATGAAGAAAACTATGGCTACACCTTC
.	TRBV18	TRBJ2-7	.	CASSSGGEQYF	TGTGCCAGCTCCTCCGGGGGCGAGCAGTACTTC
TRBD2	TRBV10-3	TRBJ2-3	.	CAIRGTREKPSTDTQYF	TGTGCCATCAGGGGGACTAGGGAGAAACCTAGCACAGATACGCAGTATTTT
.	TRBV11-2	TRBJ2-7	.	CASSLSPGEQYF	TGTGCCAGCAGCTTAAGCCCAGGGGAGCAGTACTTC
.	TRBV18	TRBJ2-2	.	CASSPPYGNGTGELFF	TGTGCCAGCTCACCACCGTACGGGAACGGCACCGGGGAGCTGTTTTTT
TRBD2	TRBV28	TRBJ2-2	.	CASSLWGHSGLAETGELFF	TGTGCCAGCAGTTTATGGGGACATTCGGGACTAGCGGAGACCGGGGAGCTGTTTTTT
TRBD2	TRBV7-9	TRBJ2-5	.	CASSPGTSGTISQETQYF	TGTGCCAGCAGCCCCGGGACTAGCGGAACCATCTCTCAGGAGACCCAGTACTTC
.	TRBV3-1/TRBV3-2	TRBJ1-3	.	CASSQGGGSPGAGNTIYF	TGTGCCAGCAGCCAAGGTGGGGGCTCTCCCGGCGCTGGAAACACCATATATTTT
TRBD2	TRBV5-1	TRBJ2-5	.	CASSLGSLREAISVSEVETQYF	TGCGCCAGCAGCTTGGGTTCCCTCCGGGAGGCCATCTCAGTCTCAGAGGTAGAGACCCAGTACTTC
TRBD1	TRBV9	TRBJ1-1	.	CASSVSATGFGTEAFF	TGTGCCAGCAGCGTATCGGCGACAGGGTTTGGCACTGAAGCTTTCTTT
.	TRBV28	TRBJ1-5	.	CASSFLGGSNQPQHF	TGTGCCAGCAGTTTCCTAGGGGGGAGCAATCAGCCCCAGCATTTT
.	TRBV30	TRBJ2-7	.	CAWSTGVGYEQYF	TGTGCCTGGAGTACGGGTGTCGGCTACGAGCAGTACTTC
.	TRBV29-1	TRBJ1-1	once	CSGDSTSEAFF	TGCAGCGGTGACAGCACGTCTGAAGCTTTCTTT
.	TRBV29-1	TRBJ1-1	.	CSVARASGKPEAFF	TGCAGCGTTGCCCGTGCGTCGGGGAAGCCTGAAGCTTTCTTT